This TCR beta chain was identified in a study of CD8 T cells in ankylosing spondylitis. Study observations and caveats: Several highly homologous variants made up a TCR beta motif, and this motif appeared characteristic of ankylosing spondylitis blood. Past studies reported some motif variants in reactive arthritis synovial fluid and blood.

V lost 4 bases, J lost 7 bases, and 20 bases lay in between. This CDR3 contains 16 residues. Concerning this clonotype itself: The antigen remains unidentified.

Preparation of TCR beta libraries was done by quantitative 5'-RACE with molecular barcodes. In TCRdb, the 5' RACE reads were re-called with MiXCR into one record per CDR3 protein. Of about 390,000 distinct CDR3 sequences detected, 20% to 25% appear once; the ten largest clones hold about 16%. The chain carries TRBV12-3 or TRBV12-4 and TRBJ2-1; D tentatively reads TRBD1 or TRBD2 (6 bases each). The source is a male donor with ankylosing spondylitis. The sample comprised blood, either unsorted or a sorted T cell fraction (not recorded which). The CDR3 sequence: CASSSGVGGARNEQFF. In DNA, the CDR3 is TGTGCCAGCAGTTCGGGGGTGGGGGGCGCCCGGAATGAGCAGTTCTTC.